The source of this T cell receptor (beta chain) is a study of blood T cell repertoires in COVID-19. In the study overall: Some COVID-19 samples were acute and others convalescent; all came from the United States, Italy and Spain. Sample material is recorded as cDNA or gDNA derived from T cells, B-cell-depleted T cells, or PBMCs.

Individuals aged about 18 to 89 years were recruited from fewer than 30 US areas. Cohort allocation depended upon clinical history that participants reported. This clone was counted a few times. Assay used: immunoSEQ multiplex PCR; TCRdb lists only in-frame clones, some missing. Among under 250,000 clones listed, roughly nine tenths were seen once. The sequenced sample consisted of PBMCs or T cells enriched from blood (not recorded which). This receptor was taken from a woman aged 25 to 45 with acute COVID-19.

CDR3 nucleotide sequence: TGTGCCAGCAGCCTTGGACAGGGGGCATCTGGAAACACCATATATTTT. Amino acid sequence: CASSLGQGASGNTIYF. The V gene is TRBV28, the J gene TRBJ1-3, with 11 bases matching TRBD1. The ends lost 6 bases at V and 1 base at J; junction bases unmatched: 5. Germline assignment: CDR1 MDHEN and CDR2 SYDVKM. The length of the CDR3 is 16 residues.